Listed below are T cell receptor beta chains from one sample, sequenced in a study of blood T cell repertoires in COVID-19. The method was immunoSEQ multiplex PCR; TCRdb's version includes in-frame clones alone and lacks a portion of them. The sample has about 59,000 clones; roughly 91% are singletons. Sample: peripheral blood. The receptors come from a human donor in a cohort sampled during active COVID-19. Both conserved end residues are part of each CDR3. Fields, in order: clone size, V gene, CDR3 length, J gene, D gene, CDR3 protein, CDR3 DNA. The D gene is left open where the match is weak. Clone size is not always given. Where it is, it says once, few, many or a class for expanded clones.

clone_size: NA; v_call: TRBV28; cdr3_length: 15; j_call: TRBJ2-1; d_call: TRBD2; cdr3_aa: CASSFPTGGRNEQFF; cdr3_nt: TGTGCCAGCAGTTTTCCGACGGGAGGTCGGAATGAGCAGTTCTTC
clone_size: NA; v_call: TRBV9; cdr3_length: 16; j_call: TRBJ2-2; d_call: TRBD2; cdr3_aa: CASSGSSGGATGELFF; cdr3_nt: TGTGCCAGCAGCGGATCTAGCGGGGGGGCGACCGGGGAGCTGTTTTTT
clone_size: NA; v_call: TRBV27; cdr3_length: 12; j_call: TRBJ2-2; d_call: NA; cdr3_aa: CASSPQGGELFF; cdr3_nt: TGTGCCAGCAGTCCCCAGGGAGGGGAGCTGTTTTTT
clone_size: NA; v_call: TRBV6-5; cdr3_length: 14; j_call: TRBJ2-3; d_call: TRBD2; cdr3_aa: CASSPGGSTDTQYF; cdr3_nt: TGTGCCAGCAGCCCGGGGGGGAGCACAGATACGCAGTATTTT
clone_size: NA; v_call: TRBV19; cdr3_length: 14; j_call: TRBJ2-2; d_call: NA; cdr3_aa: CASSIGGRAGELFF; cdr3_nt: TGTGCCAGTAGTATAGGGGGGCGCGCCGGGGAGCTGTTTTTT
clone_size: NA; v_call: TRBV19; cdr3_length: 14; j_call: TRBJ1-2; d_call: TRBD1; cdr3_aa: CASSPGQGAGGYTF; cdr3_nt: TGTGCCAGTAGTCCGGGACAGGGGGCCGGTGGCTACACCTTC
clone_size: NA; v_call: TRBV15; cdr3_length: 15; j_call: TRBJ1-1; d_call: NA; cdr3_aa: CATSRAAGGNTEAFF; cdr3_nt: TGTGCCACCAGCAGAGCCGCGGGGGGAAACACTGAAGCTTTCTTT
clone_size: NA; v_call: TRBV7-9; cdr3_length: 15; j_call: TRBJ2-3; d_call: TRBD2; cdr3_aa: CASSLSLAGADTQYF; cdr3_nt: TGTGCCAGCAGCTTATCACTAGCGGGAGCAGATACGCAGTATTTT
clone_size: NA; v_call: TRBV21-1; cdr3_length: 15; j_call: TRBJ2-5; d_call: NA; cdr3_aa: CASSDGSGDQETQYF; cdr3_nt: TGTGCCAGCAGCGACGGTAGCGGGGACCAAGAGACCCAGTACTTC
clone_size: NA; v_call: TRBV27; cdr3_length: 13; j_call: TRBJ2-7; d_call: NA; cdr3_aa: CASSLSRTSEQYF; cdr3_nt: TGTGCCAGCAGTTTATCTCGGACAAGCGAGCAGTACTTC
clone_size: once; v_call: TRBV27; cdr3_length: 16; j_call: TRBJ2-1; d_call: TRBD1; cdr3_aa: CATKRQGLVTYNEQFF; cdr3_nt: TGTGCCACTAAAAGACAGGGTTTGGTCACTTATAATGAGCAGTTCTTC
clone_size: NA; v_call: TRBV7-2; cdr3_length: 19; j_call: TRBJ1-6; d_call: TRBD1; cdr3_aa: CASSLDNETGVAYNSPLHF; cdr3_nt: TGTGCCAGCAGCTTAGACAACGAAACAGGGGTGGCCTATAATTCACCCCTCCACTTT
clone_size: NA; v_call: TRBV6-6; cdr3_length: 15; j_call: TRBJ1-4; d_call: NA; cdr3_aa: CASSYIREGVEKLFF; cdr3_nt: TGTGCCAGCAGTTACATAAGGGAAGGGGTAGAAAAACTGTTTTTT
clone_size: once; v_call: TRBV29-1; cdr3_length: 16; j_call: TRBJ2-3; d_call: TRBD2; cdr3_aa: CSVVIQLAPGTDTQYF; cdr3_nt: TGCAGCGTTGTAATTCAACTAGCGCCGGGCACAGATACGCAGTATTTT
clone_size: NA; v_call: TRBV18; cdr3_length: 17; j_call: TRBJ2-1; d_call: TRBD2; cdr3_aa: CASSPRSSGGFYNEQFF; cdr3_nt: TGTGCCAGCTCACCACGTTCTAGCGGGGGGTTTTACAATGAGCAGTTCTTC
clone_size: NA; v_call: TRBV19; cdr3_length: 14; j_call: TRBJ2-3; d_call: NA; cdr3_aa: CASSIRSERDTQYF; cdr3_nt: TGTGCCAGTAGTATCCGTTCGGAGCGAGATACGCAGTATTTT
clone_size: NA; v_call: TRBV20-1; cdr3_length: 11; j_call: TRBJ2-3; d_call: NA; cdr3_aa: CSARGQDTQYF; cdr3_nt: TGCAGTGCTAGGGGCCAAGATACGCAGTATTTT
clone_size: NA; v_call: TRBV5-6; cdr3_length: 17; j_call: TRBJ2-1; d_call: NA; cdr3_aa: CASSLDRAGFSYNEQFF; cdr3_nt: TGTGCCAGCAGCTTGGATCGGGCGGGGTTCTCCTACAATGAGCAGTTCTTC
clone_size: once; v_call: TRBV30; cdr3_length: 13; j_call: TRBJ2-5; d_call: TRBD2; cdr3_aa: CAWTTGGGETQYF; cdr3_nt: TGTGCCTGGACAACGGGAGGGGGGGAGACCCAGTACTTC
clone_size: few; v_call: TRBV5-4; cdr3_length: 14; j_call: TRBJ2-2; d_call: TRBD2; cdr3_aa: CASSSGGPTGELFF; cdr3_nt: TGTGCCAGCAGCTCGGGGGGGCCCACCGGGGAGCTGTTTTTT
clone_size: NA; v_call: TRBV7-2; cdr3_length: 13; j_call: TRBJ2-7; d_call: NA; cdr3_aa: CASSLVGVGEQYF; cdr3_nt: TGTGCCAGCAGCTTAGTCGGGGTCGGCGAGCAGTACTTC
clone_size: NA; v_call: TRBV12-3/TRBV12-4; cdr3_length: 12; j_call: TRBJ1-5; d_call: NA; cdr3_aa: CASSWGVAPQHF; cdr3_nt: TGTGCCAGCAGTTGGGGGGTCGCGCCCCAACATTTT
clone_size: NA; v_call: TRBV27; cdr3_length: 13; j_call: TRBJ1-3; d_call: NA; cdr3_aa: CASRQASGNTIYF; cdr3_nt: TGTGCCAGCCGCCAGGCCTCGGGGAACACCATATATTTT
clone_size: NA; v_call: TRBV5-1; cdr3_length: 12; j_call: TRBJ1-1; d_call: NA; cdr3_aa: CASRHNNQEAFF; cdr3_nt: TGCGCCAGCAGACACAATAACCAAGAAGCTTTCTTT
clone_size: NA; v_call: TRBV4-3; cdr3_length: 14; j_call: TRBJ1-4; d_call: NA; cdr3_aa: CASSERFTNEKLFF; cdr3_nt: TGCGCCAGCAGCGAGCGCTTTACTAATGAAAAACTGTTTTTT
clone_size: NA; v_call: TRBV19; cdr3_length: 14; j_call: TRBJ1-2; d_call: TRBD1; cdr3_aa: CASSIARGNYGYTF; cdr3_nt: TGTGCCAGTAGTATAGCCAGGGGGAACTATGGCTACACCTTC
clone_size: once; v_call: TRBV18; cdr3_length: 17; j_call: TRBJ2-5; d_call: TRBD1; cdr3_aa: CASSPKRGQGDQETQYF; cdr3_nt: TGTGCCAGCTCACCAAAACGGGGACAGGGTGATCAAGAGACCCAGTACTTC
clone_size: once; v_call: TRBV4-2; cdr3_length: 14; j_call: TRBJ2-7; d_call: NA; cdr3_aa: CASSPVSGEDEQYF; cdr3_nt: TGTGCCAGCAGCCCTGTCTCGGGGGAGGACGAGCAGTACTTC
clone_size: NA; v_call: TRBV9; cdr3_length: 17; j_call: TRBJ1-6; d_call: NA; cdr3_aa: CASSANRLSSYNSPLHF; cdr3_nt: TGTGCCAGCAGCGCGAACAGGCTGAGCTCCTATAATTCACCCCTCCACTTT
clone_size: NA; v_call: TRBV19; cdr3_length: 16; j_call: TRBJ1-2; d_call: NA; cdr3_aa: CASSIQYTLSNYGYTF; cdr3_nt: TGTGCCAGTAGTATCCAGTACACACTATCTAACTATGGCTACACCTTC
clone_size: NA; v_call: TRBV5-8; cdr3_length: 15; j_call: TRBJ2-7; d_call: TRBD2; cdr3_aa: CASSTRLAGGGEQYF; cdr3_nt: TGTGCCAGCAGCACCCGCCTAGCGGGAGGGGGGGAGCAGTACTTC
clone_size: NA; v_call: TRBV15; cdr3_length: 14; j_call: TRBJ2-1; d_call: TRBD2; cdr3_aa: CATSRDTSGRIQFF; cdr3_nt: TGTGCCACCAGCCGTGATACTAGCGGACGAATCCAGTTCTTC
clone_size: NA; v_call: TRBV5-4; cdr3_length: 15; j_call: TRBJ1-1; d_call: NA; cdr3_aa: CASSGTGRGYGEAFF; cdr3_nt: TGTGCCAGCAGCGGGACCGGGAGGGGGTATGGTGAAGCTTTCTTT
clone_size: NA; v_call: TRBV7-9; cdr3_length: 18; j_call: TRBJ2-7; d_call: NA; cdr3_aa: CATAQKQGSPVLPYEQYF; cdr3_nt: TGTGCCACCGCACAAAAACAGGGTTCTCCCGTTCTCCCCTACGAGCAGTACTTC
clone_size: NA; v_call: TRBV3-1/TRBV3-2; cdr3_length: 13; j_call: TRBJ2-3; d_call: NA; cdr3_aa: CASSQNPSIVAYF; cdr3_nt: TGTGCCAGCAGCCAAAACCCTAGCATTGTCGCGTATTTT
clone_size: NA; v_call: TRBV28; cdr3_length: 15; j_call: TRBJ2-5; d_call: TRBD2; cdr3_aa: CASSLGLAGPETQYF; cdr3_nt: TGTGCCAGCAGTTTGGGACTAGCGGGACCAGAGACCCAGTACTTC
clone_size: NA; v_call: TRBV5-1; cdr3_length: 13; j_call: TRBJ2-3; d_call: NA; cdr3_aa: CASSPRSGDTQYF; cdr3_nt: TGCGCCAGCAGCCCCCGTTCGGGAGATACGCAGTATTTT
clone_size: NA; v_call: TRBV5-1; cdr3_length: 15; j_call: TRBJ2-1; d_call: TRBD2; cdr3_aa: CASSAGLGRWNEQFF; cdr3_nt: TGCGCCAGCAGCGCGGGACTAGGAAGGTGGAATGAGCAGTTCTTC
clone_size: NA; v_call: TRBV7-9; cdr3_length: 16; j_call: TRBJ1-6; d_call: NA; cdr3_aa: CASSPSGGAYNSPLHF; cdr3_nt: TGTGCCAGCAGCCCGTCCGGGGGGGCTTATAATTCACCCCTCCACTTT
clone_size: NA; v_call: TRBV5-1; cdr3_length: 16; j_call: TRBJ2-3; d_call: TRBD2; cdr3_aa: CASSNRLAGASGTQYF; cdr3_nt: TGCGCCAGCAGCAACCGACTAGCGGGGGCCTCGGGTACGCAGTATTTT
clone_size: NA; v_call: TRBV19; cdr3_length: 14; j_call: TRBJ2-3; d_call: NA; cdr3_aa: CASSLPSSTDTQYF; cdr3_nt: TGTGCCAGTAGTCTCCCGTCTAGCACAGATACGCAGTATTTT
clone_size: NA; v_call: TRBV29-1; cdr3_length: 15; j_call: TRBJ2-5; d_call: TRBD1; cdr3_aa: CSVPPGTGPQETQYF; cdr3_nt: TGCAGCGTTCCTCCCGGGACAGGGCCGCAAGAGACCCAGTACTTC
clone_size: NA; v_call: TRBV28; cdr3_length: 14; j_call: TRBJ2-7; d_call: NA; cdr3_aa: CASSLGQVAYEQYF; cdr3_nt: TGTGCCAGCAGTTTGGGGCAGGTAGCCTACGAGCAGTACTTC
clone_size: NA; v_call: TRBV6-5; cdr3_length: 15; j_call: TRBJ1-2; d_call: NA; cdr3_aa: CASSYSGRRDYGYTF; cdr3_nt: TGTGCCAGCAGTTACTCAGGCAGGCGAGACTATGGCTACACCTTC
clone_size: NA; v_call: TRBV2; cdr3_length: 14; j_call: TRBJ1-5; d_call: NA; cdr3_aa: CASSDSGGNQPQHF; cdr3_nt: TGTGCCAGCAGTGACTCTGGAGGCAATCAGCCCCAGCATTTT
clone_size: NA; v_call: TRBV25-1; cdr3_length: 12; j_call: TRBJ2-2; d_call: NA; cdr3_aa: CASRAGHGELFF; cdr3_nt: TGTGCCAGCAGGGCAGGACACGGGGAGCTGTTTTTT
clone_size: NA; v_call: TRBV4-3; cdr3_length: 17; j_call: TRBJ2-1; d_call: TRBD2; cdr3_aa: CASSQVPGGASYNEQFF; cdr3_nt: TGCGCCAGCAGCCAAGTTCCCGGGGGGGCTTCTTACAATGAGCAGTTCTTC
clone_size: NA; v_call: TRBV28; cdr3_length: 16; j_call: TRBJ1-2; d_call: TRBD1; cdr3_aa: CASSPFRNRGGYGYTF; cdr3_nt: TGTGCCAGCAGTCCCTTCCGGAACAGGGGGGGTTATGGCTACACCTTC